Sequencing of this T cell receptor beta chain was carried out in a study of CD8+CD57+ T cells in acquired aplastic anemia. V gave up 2 bases and J gave up 7 bases, with 15 bases separating them. Germline loops: CDR1 SGHRS, CDR2 YFSETQ. This CDR3 spans 14 amino acids. According to the study, genomic DNA was the template for TCR beta VDJ and CDR3 profiling. TCRdb used MiXCR to reprocess the reads, holding one entry per CDR3 protein. The sample holds some 410,000 distinct CDR3 sequences, 65% to 80% seen once. The TCR sequence derives from a human donor in good health, serving as a control. Material for sequencing was sorted CD4+, CD8+, or CD8+CD57+ T cells (not recorded which) from PBMCs. V gene TRBV5-1 combines with J gene TRBJ1-1, with a weak D call TRBD1 (6 bases). Here the CDR3 reads CASSLSRTELEAFF. In DNA, the CDR3 is TGCGCCAGCAGCTTATCGCGGACAGAACTTGAAGCTTTCTTT.